The 29 T cell receptor beta chains below come from one sample, sequenced in a study of T cells in Graves' hyperthyroidism and ophthalmopathy. RNA transcripts gave rise to amplified TCR beta CDR3 regions. The HTBI set primed first-round TCR CDR3 RT-PCR. TCRdb fed the multiplex PCR reads into MiXCR, producing one record per CDR3 protein. The data hold about 560,000 distinct CDR3 sequences, with around 15% observed a single time. Material: blood. The receptors were gathered from a woman in her 40s with Graves' hyperthyroidism.

This clonotype was seen many times. This chain uses TRBV6-2 or TRBV6-3 with TRBJ1-1; D remains ambiguous. Trimming left V 4 bases short and J 1 base short, with 7 bases between. CDR3 length equals 13 residues. Germline CDR1 reads MNHEY; CDR2 reads SVGEGT. The CDR3 DNA sequence: TGTGCCAGCAGTTCCTTCCAGAACACTGAAGCTTTCTTT. Translation gives CASSSFQNTEAFF.

Here the CDR3 DNA reads TGCGCCAGCAGCGACCTAGCGGGAGATTACAATGAGCAGTTCTTC. It yields the protein CASSDLAGDYNEQFF. The chain is built from TRBV4-1 and TRBJ2-1; 10 bases match TRBD2. CDR3 length: 15 residues. The V gene end was trimmed by 5 bases and the J gene end by 4 bases; junction bases not matched to a gene: 5. Germline values: CDR1 MGHRA, CDR2 YSYEKL.

This clonotype showed up just a few times. This rearrangement joins TRBV24-1 to TRBJ2-3, with 11 bases that match TRBD2. J was trimmed by 4 bases and V by 5 bases; bases with no gene match: 13. The CDR3 is made up of 18 amino acids. From germline, CDR1 is KGHDR and CDR2 SFDVKD. The CDR3 region has the DNA TGTGCCACCAGTGCCAACACCGTACTAGCGGGAGTCCCAGATACGCAGTATTTT. Protein: CATSANTVLAGVPDTQYF.

In this sample, this clonotype turned up a few times. The chain recombines TRBV7-9 with TRBJ2-6; 10 nucleotides match TRBD1. Looked up from germline, CDR1 is SEHNR and CDR2 is FQNEAQ (reference sequence). Germline trimming cut 10 bases from V and 9 bases from J; bases unmatched to any gene: 9. This CDR3 has 14 residues. CDR3 region: CATLTGGYINVLTF. CDR3 sequence (DNA): TGTGCCACCTTGACAGGGGGCTATATCAACGTCCTGACTTTC. The full variable domain, in which reference TRBV7-9 and TRBJ2-6 provide the parts outside the CDR3, is DTGVSQNPRHKITKRGQNVTFRCDPISEHNRLYWYRQTLGQGPEFLTYFQNEAQLEKSRLLSDRFSAERPKGSFSTLEIQRTEQGDSAMYLCATLTGGYINVLTFGAGSRLTVL.

This clonotype was seen repeatedly, ten times or more. The CDR3 sequence: CASSFDTTEAFF. CDR3 nucleotide sequence: TGTGCCAGCTCATTCGACACCACTGAAGCTTTCTTT. The chain recombines TRBV18 with TRBJ1-1; D is ambiguous. This CDR3 comprises 12 residues. Germline CDR1 KGHSH, CDR2 LQKENI. V was cut by 5 bases and J by 4 bases, with 8 bases left in between.

Only one count was recorded for this clonotype. The chain employs TRBV25-1 and TRBJ1-2; D is ambiguous. Germline V lookup: CDR1 MGHDK, CDR2 SYGVNS. V was trimmed by 1 base and J by 0 bases, leaving 6 bases between them. CDR3 length equals 14 residues. The CDR3 DNA sequence: TGTGCCAGCAGTGAATCGAACTCTAACTATGGCTACACCTTC. Translating it yields CASSESNSNYGYTF.

The V and J genes are TRBV7-2 and TRBJ2-7; D might be TRBD2 (6 bases). The CDR3 covers 16 residues. Germline V CDR1 and CDR2: SGHTA, FQGNSA. V lost 7 bases and J 0 bases, leaving 19 bases between the germline ends. The DNA of the CDR3 is TGTGCCAGCATCAAACAACTAGCTGAGAGCTCCTACGAGCAGTACTTC. Protein sequence: CASIKQLAESSYEQYF.

This clonotype has ten or more counts. DNA for the CDR3: TGTGCCAGCGGGTACACGGCGGCAGATACGCAGTATTTT. Protein sequence: CASGYTAADTQYF. The chain uses TRBV2 and TRBJ2-3, with unresolved D. Germline CDR1 reads SNHLY; CDR2 reads FYNNEI. V was trimmed by 8 bases and J by 4 bases, leaving 13 bases between them. This CDR3 is built from 13 residues.

This clonotype was counted only a few times. The chain combines TRBV3-1 with TRBJ2-1; 10 nucleotides align to TRBD2. The CDR3 is 16 residues long. J was trimmed by 10 bases and V by 3 bases; bases with no gene match: 12. The V gene's germline CDR1 is LGHDT and CDR2 YNNKEL (reference sequence). This CDR3 reads CASSQLSLAGVKEQFF. The CDR3, as DNA: TGTGCCAGCAGCCAGTTATCGCTAGCGGGAGTAAAGGAGCAGTTCTTC.

The chain is built from TRBV19 and TRBJ1-3; the D is unclear. Germline V gene lookup returns CDR1 LNHDA and CDR2 SQIVND (reference sequence). V was pared by 8 bases and J by 0 bases, with 14 bases between. The CDR3 consists of 15 residues. This CDR3 is CASSAPWGSGNTIYF. The CDR3 DNA is TGTGCCAGTTCCGCGCCCTGGGGCTCTGGAAACACCATATATTTT. Full variable domain (rest looked up from reference TRBV19 and TRBJ1-3): DGGITQSPKYLFRKEGQNVTLSCEQNLNHDAMYWYRQDPGQGLRLIYYSQIVNDFQKGDIAEGYSVSREKKESFPLTVTSAQKNPTAFYLCASSAPWGSGNTIYFGEGSWLTVV.

The chain links TRBV5-4 to TRBJ2-7, with 7 positions matching TRBD2. V was clipped by 4 bases and J by 5 bases; unmatched bases: 12. Germline V CDR1 and CDR2: SGHNT, YYREEE (reference sequence). The CDR3 runs to 15 residues. The CDR3 DNA is TGTGCCAGCAGCACCAACATCGGGAGCGGGGACGAGCAGTACTTC. As protein: CASSTNIGSGDEQYF.

This clonotype was seen ten or more times. The rearrangement uses TRBV5-1 and TRBJ1-1; D is perhaps TRBD1 (5 bases). The CDR3 covers 16 residues. CDR1 is SGHRS, CDR2 YFSETQ, per germline. The V and J ends lost 0 bases and 0 bases respectively, with 12 bases between them. CDR3 sequence (DNA): TGCGCCAGCAGCTTGGCTCAGGGAAGTGTGAACACTGAAGCTTTCTTT. This gives the protein CASSLAQGSVNTEAFF.

The chain recombines TRBV9 with TRBJ1-1; 8 bases are shared with TRBD1. The CDR3 has 15 residues. Unmatched junction bases numbered 8, after V lost 3 bases and J lost 4 bases. Germline V gene sequence: CDR1 SGDLS, CDR2 YYNGEE. Here the CDR3 reads CASSGRTGLATEAFF. The CDR3 DNA is TGTGCCAGCAGCGGCCGGACAGGGCTAGCCACTGAAGCTTTCTTT.

This clonotype was seen ten or more times. CDR3 DNA: TGTGCCAGCAGCCAAGATCCTGGGACAGGGTTTATCTACGAGCAGTACTTC. Its translation: CASSQDPGTGFIYEQYF. The chain couples TRBV3-1 to TRBJ2-7; 9 nucleotides agree with TRBD1. This CDR3 comprises 17 residues. V shed 0 bases and J 3 bases; nucleotides not matched to a gene: 9. The germline gives CDR1 LGHDT, CDR2 YNNKEL (reference sequence).

A remark on this clonotype: At one end, the junction sequence differs from germline, possibly due to a read error. The rearrangement uses TRBV5-1 and TRBJ1-5; 10 bases fit TRBD1. Germline V gene data show CDR1 as SGHRS and CDR2 as YFSETQ. This CDR3 has 15 amino acids. CDR3 nucleotides: TGTGCCAGCAGCTTGGGCGGACAGGGGGGGCAGCCCCAGCATTTT. It codes for CASSLGGQGGQPQHF.

This clonotype occurred many times. This rearrangement joins TRBV20-1 to TRBJ2-5; TRBD2 matches 11 bases. This CDR3 spans 15 amino acids. The V segment lost 6 bases and the J segment 5 bases; nucleotides outside the gene matches: 11. Germline V gene data show CDR1 as DFQATT and CDR2 as SNEGSKA (reference sequence). CDR3 protein: CSADRLAGNAETQYF. The CDR3 nucleotides read TGCAGTGCGGACCGACTAGCGGGAAATGCGGAGACCCAGTACTTC.

This clonotype was observed at least ten times. The rearrangement uses TRBV27 and TRBJ2-1; perhaps D is TRBD1 or TRBD2 (6 bases each). Per germline, CDR1 MNHEY and CDR2 SMNVEV (reference sequence). V lost 2 bases to trimming and J lost 0 bases, with 14 bases between them. This CDR3 is built from 17 residues. This CDR3 reads CASSLGGEGGSYNEQFF. CDR3 nucleotides: TGTGCCAGCAGTTTAGGGGGCGAGGGGGGCTCCTACAATGAGCAGTTCTTC.

This clonotype was detected ten times or more. V gene TRBV28 combines with J gene TRBJ1-3; TRBD1 matches at 10 bases. Germline CDR1 is MDHEN and CDR2 is SYDVKM. After removal of 6 bases from V and 8 bases from J, the junction contained 7 bases not matched to a gene. This CDR3 has 14 amino acids. The CDR3 loop is CASSQRDRGYTIYF. The DNA for the CDR3 is TGTGCCAGCAGCCAGAGGGACAGGGGTTACACCATATATTTT.

The sample holds many counts of this clonotype. This chain connects TRBV30 to TRBJ2-7, with D possibly being TRBD1 (5 bases). V was cut by 3 bases and J by 0 bases, with 9 bases left in between. The CDR3 contains 13 residues. Germline V gene sequence: CDR1 GTSNPN, CDR2 SVGIG (reference sequence). The CDR3 spells CAWRRGSSYEQYF. The CDR3 bases are TGTGCCTGGAGAAGGGGTAGCTCCTACGAGCAGTACTTC.

V is TRBV6-1 and J is TRBJ2-5, with no clear D. V shed 8 bases and J shed 0 bases, with 7 bases lying between them. This CDR3 has 12 residues. Germline-derived CDR1 and CDR2 are MNHNS and SASEGT. The CDR3 region has the DNA TGTGCCAGCGGACGGAACCAAGAGACCCAGTACTTC. It translates to CASGRNQETQYF.

This clonotype was recorded many times. This sequence joins TRBV3-1 and TRBJ1-1, with 7 positions matching TRBD1. After removal of 4 bases from V and 12 bases from J, the junction contained 14 bases not matched to a gene. The CDR3 runs to 14 residues. Germline lookup yields CDR1 LGHDT and CDR2 YNNKEL (reference sequence). CDR3 nucleotide sequence: TGTGCCAGCAGCCCGAAGATTGAAGGCAGGGGGACTTTCTTT. This codes for CASSPKIEGRGTFF.

This clonotype has ten or more counts. This sequence joins TRBV12-3 or TRBV12-4 and TRBJ2-7; possibly TRBD1 for D (5 bases). Trimming cost V 6 bases and J 0 bases, with 12 bases left between them. The CDR3 is 14 residues long. The CDR3 nucleotides read TGTGCCAGCAGCACGACAGTAAACTCCTACGAGCAGTACTTC. The encoded protein is CASSTTVNSYEQYF.

The genes are TRBV7-3 and TRBJ2-2; D is possibly TRBD2 (5 bases). The germline V gene encodes CDR1 SGHTA and CDR2 FQGTGA. This CDR3 has 14 amino acids. V lost 4 bases, J lost 4 bases, and 10 bases lay in between. The CDR3 DNA follows: TGTGCCAGCAGCTCCGGGGTGGGCACCGGGGAGCTGTTTTTT. Amino acids: CASSSGVGTGELFF. Variable domain in full (rest from reference TRBV7-3 and TRBJ2-2): GAGVSQTPSNKVTEKGKYVELRCDPISGHTALYWYRQSLGQGPEFLIYFQGTGAADDSGLPNDRFFAVRPEGSVSTLKIQRTERGDSAVYLCASSSGVGTGELFFGEGSRLTVL.

This clonotype was picked up many times. The chain carries TRBV20-1 and TRBJ2-2; 7 nucleotides agree with TRBD2. Germline assignment: CDR1 DFQATT and CDR2 SNEGSKA (reference sequence). The CDR3 runs to 16 residues. V shed 3 bases and J 4 bases; nucleotides not matched to a gene: 11. CDR3 coding DNA: TGCAGTGCTAGTCCCCGAACGGGAGGTTTCACCGGGGAGCTGTTTTTT. As protein: CSASPRTGGFTGELFF.

This clonotype was seen a handful of times. The V call is TRBV9, the J call TRBJ2-7; no reliable D call. This CDR3 spans 13 amino acids. The V gene lost 4 bases and the J gene lost 6 bases, with 14 bases spanning the gap. Germline CDR1 is SGDLS and CDR2 is YYNGEE. The CDR3 reads CASSPSWDREQYF. Here the CDR3 DNA reads TGTGCCAGCAGCCCCAGCTGGGATCGCGAGCAGTACTTC.

This clonotype was detected only a few times. The chain recombines TRBV6-1 with TRBJ1-5; 7 nucleotides match TRBD1. Looked up from germline, CDR1 is MNHNS and CDR2 is SASEGT. After removal of 6 bases from V and 5 bases from J, the junction contained 10 bases not matched to a gene. The CDR3 spans 15 residues. CDR3 protein: CASRARTGPYQPQHF. CDR3 sequence (DNA): TGTGCCAGCAGGGCGCGGACAGGACCGTATCAGCCCCAGCATTTT.

This clonotype was seen repeatedly, ten times or more. The CDR3: CASSPGAEETQYF. DNA for the CDR3: TGTGCCAGCTCACCAGGGGCTGAAGAGACCCAGTACTTC. The genes are TRBV18 and TRBJ2-5; TRBD1 is a possible D gene (5 bases). The CDR3 consists of 13 residues. Trimming cost V 2 bases and J 3 bases, with 7 bases left between them. Germline V gene lookup returns CDR1 KGHSH and CDR2 LQKENI.

This clonotype was seen repeatedly, ten times or more. CDR3 in DNA: TGTGCCACCAGCAGAGTAGCAGGTTTCGAGCAGTACTTC. Protein sequence: CATSRVAGFEQYF. The chain has TRBV15 and TRBJ2-7; unclear D gene. CDR3 length equals 13 residues. Germline V lookup: CDR1 LNHNV, CDR2 YYDKDF (reference sequence). Trimming pared 1 base from V and 6 bases from J, leaving 10 bases between.

This clonotype was recorded many times. V gene TRBV6-1 combines with J gene TRBJ2-7; D might be TRBD1 (5 bases). The CDR3 runs to 12 residues. Germline values: CDR1 MNHNS, CDR2 SASEGT. V dropped 7 bases and J dropped 4 bases, with 11 bases sitting between them. CDR3 protein: CASTVGQYEQYF. DNA of the CDR3: TGTGCCAGCACAGTGGGGCAGTACGAGCAGTACTTC.